This TCR beta chain was identified in a study of control samples from healthy donors and cancer patients (dated by TCRdb to between 2020 and 2021). A word on this clone: The target of this receptor is not known. Within one base of it there is no much larger clone, and no base qualities were kept.

A distance of 10 bases separates the germline ends of V and J, which lose 2 bases and 0 bases respectively. The CDR3 numbers 16 residues from cysteine through phenylalanine. Only the CDR3 part of the read is kept: 48 bases, read in frame from the first base. From the germline V gene, CDR1 is SGHAT and CDR2 is FQNNGV. The library was produced with the immunoSEQ multiplex PCR assay. Drawn from immuneACCESS, this table holds only the in-frame rearrangements with V and J called that TCRdb kept. Clones are partly lost; checked studies trace under half to an unresolved V gene and leave the rest unexplained. The sample table lists approximately 100,000 clones, 90% of them with a count of one. The top ten constitute 3.5% to 4.5% of the sample.

The source of this sequence is a human donor in good health. The donor label of this sample is uncertain. The chain is encoded by TRBV11-2 joined to TRBJ1-4; TRBD1 is perhaps the D gene, given 5 matching bases. What was sequenced was blood. The CDR3 in this case is CASSLSTGATNEKLFF. The bases are TGTGCCAGCAGCTTATCAACAGGTGCAACTAATGAAAAACTGTTTTTT.